This TCR beta chain was documented in a study of cytomegalovirus exposure and HLA in healthy donors. Study-wide points: Whilst most TCR sequences proved rare, a subset of public TCRs occurred across many donors. Altogether, 150 to 200 TCR beta chains were recorded as cytomegalovirus-associated. No immune exposure information besides CMV serostatus was available.

V dropped 4 bases and J dropped 6 bases, with 12 bases sitting between them. The CDR3 has 12 residues. Germline lookup yields CDR1 GTSNPN and CDR2 SVGIG (reference sequence). In the PCR, 60 Vbeta and 13 Jbeta primers were used. Measured with immunoSEQ multiplex PCR; TCRdb has only the in-frame clones, and not every one. This listing includes 68,000 or so clones. About this clone itself: Its antigen remains unknown.

This sequence originates from a boy younger than 18 in good health and CMV-seronegative. Material for sequencing was PBMCs. J is TRBJ1-1 and V is TRBV30; D may be TRBD1 (5 bases). The CDR3, as DNA: TGTGCCTGGACTCAGGGAGGGCCTGAAGCTTTCTTT. Its translation: CAWTQGGPEAFF.